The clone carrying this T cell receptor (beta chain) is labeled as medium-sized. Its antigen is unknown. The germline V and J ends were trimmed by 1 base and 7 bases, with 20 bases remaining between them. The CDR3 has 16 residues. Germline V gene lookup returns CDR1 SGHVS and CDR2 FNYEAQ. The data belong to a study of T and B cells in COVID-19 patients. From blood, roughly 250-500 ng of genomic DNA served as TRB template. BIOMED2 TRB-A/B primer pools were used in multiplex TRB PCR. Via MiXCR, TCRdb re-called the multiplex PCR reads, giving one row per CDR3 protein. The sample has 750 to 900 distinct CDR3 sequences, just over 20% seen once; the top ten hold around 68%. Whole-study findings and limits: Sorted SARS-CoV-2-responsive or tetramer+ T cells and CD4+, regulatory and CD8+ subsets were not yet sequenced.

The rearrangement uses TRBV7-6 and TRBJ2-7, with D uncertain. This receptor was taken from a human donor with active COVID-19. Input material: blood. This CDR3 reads CASSLEARRRNGEQYF. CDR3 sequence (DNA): TGTGCCAGCAGCTTAGAGGCGCGGCGGCGAAACGGAGAGCAGTACTTC.